Listed below are T cell receptor beta chains from one sample, sequenced in a study of T and B cells in COVID-19 patients. TCRdb reanalysed the multiplex PCR reads using MiXCR and keeps one entry per CDR3 protein. This sample has thousands of distinct CDR3 sequences; approximately 30% occur once, and the top ten carry around a sixth. Sequencing used blood. The receptor set was obtained from a human donor with active COVID-19. Both conserved end residues are part of each CDR3. The D gene is left open where the match is weak. Only some rows state a clone size, as once, few, many or a class for expanded clones.

CDR3 protein,CDR3 DNA,D gene,V gene,clone size,J gene
CASSGPGTGTQPQHF,TGTGCCAGTAGTGGGCCCGGGACAGGTACACAGCCCCAGCATTTT,TRBD1,TRBV19,-,TRBJ1-5
CASNLQPGTPGGYTF,TGTGCCAGCAACTTACAACCCGGGACTCCCGGGGGCTACACCTTC,-,TRBV6-1,-,TRBJ1-2
CASSFDNYNEQFF,TGTGCCAGCAGCTTCGACAACTACAATGAGCAGTTCTTC,-,TRBV7-9,few,TRBJ2-1
CASTKGTSGHNEQFF,TGTGCCAGCACGAAAGGGACTAGCGGCCACAATGAGCAGTTCTTC,TRBD2,TRBV6-5,medium-sized,TRBJ2-1
CASSIGSSGNTIYF,TGTGCCAGTAGTATCGGCAGTTCTGGAAACACCATATATTTT,-,TRBV19,medium-sized,TRBJ1-3
CASSIGGGKNEKLFF,TGTGCCAGCAGCATCGGGGGGGGCAAGAACGAAAAACTGTTTTTT,-,TRBV7-9,-,TRBJ1-4
CASSLDGGGYTQYF,TGTGCCAGCAGCTTAGATGGCGGGGGGTATACGCAGTATTTT,TRBD2,TRBV7-6,few,TRBJ2-3
CASSLLAGGGEQFF,TGTGCCAGTAGTTTGCTAGCGGGGGGGGGTGAGCAGTTCTTC,TRBD2,TRBV7-4,-,TRBJ2-1
CAINPGVLYNEQFF,TGTGCCATCAATCCCGGGGTCCTCTACAATGAGCAGTTCTTC,-,TRBV10-3,medium-sized,TRBJ2-1
CASFPFGQGREKLFF,TGTGCCAGCTTTCCGTTTGGACAGGGTCGAGAAAAACTGTTTTTT,TRBD1,TRBV6-1,medium-sized,TRBJ1-4
CASSAGQGSATNEKLFF,TGTGCCAGCAGCGCCGGACAGGGGTCGGCAACTAATGAAAAACTGTTTTTT,TRBD1,TRBV9,-,TRBJ1-4
CASSLGWTGKEAFF,TGTGCCAGCAGCTTAGGATGGACAGGAAAGGAAGCTTTCTTT,TRBD1,TRBV11-2,-,TRBJ1-1
CASSLRGPFYGYTF,TGTGCCAGCAGTTTACGGGGCCCCTTTTATGGCTACACCTTC,-,TRBV27,-,TRBJ1-2
CAISGEAEAFF,TGTGCCATCAGTGGGGAGGCTGAAGCTTTCTTT,-,TRBV10-3,-,TRBJ1-1
CASSQEYQQNSPLHF,TGTGCCAGCAGCCAAGAATACCAGCAAAATTCACCCCTCCACTTT,-,TRBV14,-,TRBJ1-6
CASSSDTTGDYGYTF,TGCGCCAGCAGCTCAGATACGACAGGGGACTATGGCTACACCTTC,TRBD1,TRBV5-6,-,TRBJ1-2
CASSWDGSSNQPQHF,TGTGCCAGCAGTTGGGACGGGTCTAGCAATCAGCCCCAGCATTTT,-,TRBV6-5,-,TRBJ1-5
CASSFLQGAIGYTF,TGTGCCAGCAGCTTCCTACAGGGGGCGATTGGCTACACCTTC,TRBD1,TRBV5-6,medium-sized,TRBJ1-2
CVGRPISVPAARDRLSYEQYF,-,-,TRBV19,-,TRBJ2-7
CASSYPRVGAISYNEQFF,TGTGCCAGCAGTTACCCGAGGGTAGGAGCGATCTCCTACAATGAGCAGTTCTTC,-,TRBV6-6,medium-sized,TRBJ2-1
CAISGESSSNQPQHF,TGTGCCATCAGTGGGGAAAGCAGTAGCAATCAGCCCCAGCATTTT,-,TRBV10-3,-,TRBJ1-5